The present T cell receptor beta chain was sequenced within a study of T cell responses to AZD1222 COVID-19 vaccine. Study background: Second doses at about 4 or about 12 weeks were pooled.

As for this clone: The antigen is unknown.

CDR3 length: 14 residues. Trimming stripped 3 bases from V and 5 bases from J, with 14 bases between. CDR1 SNHLY and CDR2 FYNNEI come from the germline V gene. Assay used: immunoSEQ multiplex PCR; TCRdb lists only in-frame clones, some missing. Among over 100,000 clones listed, less than 95% were seen once. Study results and limitations: Distributed over spike, vaccine-associated CD4 TCRs predominated at 160-218 and 743-854. Of spike-specific TCRs, nearly half reportedly target regions left unmutated in variants.

The chain couples TRBV2 to TRBJ2-7; a weak D match, TRBD2 (6 bases). The sequence was obtained from an adult in good health. This material consisted of peripheral blood, taken on day 0 of AZD1222 vaccination. As DNA, the CDR3 is TGTGCCAGCAGTGACGGGACTCTTTTGAACGAGCAGTACTTC. Translating gives CASSDGTLLNEQYF.